This TCR beta chain was captured in a study of T cells after yellow fever vaccination. This CDR3 comprises 13 residues. CDR1 is SEHNR and CDR2 is FQNEAQ in the germline V gene (reference sequence). The J segment lost 5 bases and the V segment lost 5 bases, leaving 5 bases of the junction unmatched. TCRdb re-derived calls from the 5' RACE reads in MiXCR, one entry per CDR3 protein. The sample has 200,000 to 300,000 distinct CDR3 sequences, approximately 6.3% seen once. This clonotype was seen only a few times. The chain links TRBV7-9 to TRBJ2-5; 7 positions match TRBD2. The material was CD4+ T cells sorted from PBMCs, obtained on the day of the yellow fever booster vaccination. This receptor was obtained from a man aged 25 to 40 who received the YFV17D yellow fever vaccine. The CDR3 protein is CASSPDGRETQYF. In nucleotides, the CDR3 is TGTGCCAGCAGCCCCGACGGGAGGGAGACCCAGTACTTC.